A selection of T cell receptor beta chains follows, all from one sample in a study of human T cells and chemical hapten exposure. MiXCR, run by TCRdb on the RACE reads, gives a single entry per CDR3 protein. In the table there are under 200,000 distinct CDR3 sequences, around a quarter of which are singletons. Sequenced material: whole blood, taken in connection with sensitization to the hapten diphenylcyclopropenone (DPC). All receptors derive from a young woman with alopecia areata. Some clones in this sample may be carry-over from other donors' samples. Both conserved end residues are part of each CDR3. The D gene is left open where the match is weak. For some rows the clone size is stated as once, few or many, or as a class when expanded; others skip it.

V gene,J gene,D gene,clone size,CDR3 protein,CDR3 DNA
TRBV7-8,TRBJ2-7,.,.,CASSLRTNAYEQYF,TGTGCCAGCAGCTTACGGACAAACGCGTACGAGCAGTACTTC
TRBV20-1,TRBJ2-3,TRBD2,.,CSAVNRGGGADTQYF,TGCAGTGCTGTCAACCGGGGGGGCGGGGCAGATACGCAGTATTTT
TRBV10-2,TRBJ1-5,TRBD1,few,CASSPQDRGANQPQHF,TGCGCCAGCAGTCCCCAGGACAGGGGGGCTAATCAGCCCCAGCATTTT
TRBV27,TRBJ2-2,.,once,CASSLVTRQAQLFF,TGTGCCAGCAGTTTAGTGACCCGTCAGGCGCAGCTGTTTTTT
TRBV12-3/TRBV12-4,TRBJ2-6,.,.,CASIVGGLTSGANVLTF,TGTGCCAGCATAGTGGGGGGCCTAACCTCTGGGGCCAACGTCCTGACTTTC
TRBV7-2,TRBJ1-1,.,.,CASSTVRGGAFF,TGTGCCAGCAGTACCGTAAGGGGCGGAGCTTTCTTT
TRBV5-6,TRBJ2-3,.,.,CASTKTYDSTDTQYF,TGTGCCAGCACTAAGACCTACGACTCCACAGATACGCAGTATTTT
TRBV29-1,TRBJ2-3,.,few,CSSGGAGRGDTQYF,TGCAGCTCTGGTGGGGCGGGAAGGGGTGATACGCAGTATTTT
TRBV11-2,TRBJ2-3,.,many,CASSPPARDTQYF,TGTGCCAGCAGCCCACCCGCCAGAGATACGCAGTATTTT
TRBV9,TRBJ2-1,TRBD2,few,CASSVGIAGDEQFF,TGTGCCAGCAGCGTAGGGATAGCGGGAGATGAGCAGTTCTTC
TRBV7-2,TRBJ2-2,.,few,CASSLVAGGGTGELFF,TGTGCCAGCAGCTTAGTGGCGGGTGGGGGCACCGGGGAGCTGTTTTTT
TRBV7-2,TRBJ2-7,TRBD2,.,CASSLGGGGRTSEQYF,TGTGCCAGCAGCCTCGGGGGGGGCGGGAGAACTTCCGAGCAGTACTTC
TRBV7-2,TRBJ2-5,.,.,CASSRSGGLGETQYF,TGTGCCAGCAGCCGATCCGGGGGGCTCGGGGAGACCCAGTACTTC
TRBV6-6,TRBJ2-2,TRBD1,few,CASYTNRGLNTGELFF,TGTGCCAGCTACACAAACAGGGGGCTGAACACCGGGGAGCTGTTTTTT
TRBV2,TRBJ1-5,.,few,CASGRGNQPQHF,TGTGCCAGCGGACGGGGCAATCAGCCCCAGCATTTT
TRBV5-1,TRBJ1-2,.,.,CASSLAVGGRGRNGYTF,TGCGCCAGCAGCTTGGCCGTCGGGGGTAGGGGGAGAAATGGCTACACCTTC
TRBV10-3,TRBJ1-6,.,few,CASSSNGINSPLHF,TGTGCCAGTTCGTCCAACGGGATTAATTCACCCCTCCACTTT
TRBV5-1,TRBJ1-2,.,.,CASSPGQRADGYTF,TGCGCCAGCAGCCCCGGACAGCGTGCCGATGGCTACACCTTC
TRBV20-1,TRBJ2-1,.,.,CSASFPRPDEQFF,TGCAGTGCTAGTTTTCCTAGGCCGGATGAGCAGTTCTTC
TRBV29-1,TRBJ1-2,.,few,CSVEAREDRANYGYTF,TGCAGCGTTGAAGCTAGGGAGGACCGAGCTAACTATGGCTACACCTTC
TRBV20-1,TRBJ1-1,.,few,CSARVLGGNTEAFF,TGCAGTGCTAGAGTTTTGGGGGGGAACACTGAAGCTTTCTTT
TRBV4-2,TRBJ2-7,.,.,CASSQDSPGYEQYF,TGTGCCAGCAGCCAAGATAGTCCGGGCTACGAGCAGTACTTC
TRBV9,TRBJ2-3,.,few,CASSVETGLSPDTQYF,TGTGCCAGCAGCGTAGAAACGGGCCTTTCCCCAGATACGCAGTATTTT
TRBV5-1,TRBJ2-2,.,few,CASSLAGDAGELFF,TGCGCCAGCAGCTTGGCGGGAGACGCCGGGGAGCTGTTTTTT
TRBV12-3/TRBV12-4,TRBJ2-1,.,few,CASSFQGYEQFF,TGTGCCAGCAGTTTTCAAGGCTATGAGCAGTTCTTC
TRBV19,TRBJ2-1,.,few,CASSIFAHNEQFF,TGTGCCAGTAGTATCTTTGCTCACAATGAGCAGTTCTTC
TRBV27,TRBJ2-1,TRBD2,few,CASSRGTSGGDEQFF,TGTGCCAGCAGCAGAGGGACTAGCGGGGGTGATGAGCAGTTCTTC
TRBV20-1,TRBJ2-1,TRBD1,few,CSARVRQGDNEQFF,TGCAGTGCTAGGGTACGACAGGGAGACAATGAGCAGTTCTTC
TRBV28,TRBJ2-2,.,.,CASRWGVNTGELFF,TGTGCCAGCCGCTGGGGGGTGAACACCGGGGAGCTGTTTTTT
TRBV3-1,TRBJ1-6,.,few,CASSFWEDWSSYNSPLHF,TGTGCCAGCAGCTTTTGGGAGGACTGGAGCTCCTATAATTCACCCCTCCACTTT
TRBV11-3,TRBJ2-1,.,few,CASSPHLQANEQFF,TGTGCCAGCAGCCCACACCTCCAAGCCAATGAGCAGTTCTTC
TRBV5-4,TRBJ2-5,TRBD2,.,CASSFLAGGETQYF,TGTGCCAGCAGCTTTCTAGCGGGAGGGGAGACCCAGTACTTC
TRBV4-3,TRBJ2-1,TRBD2,few,CASSQGALAGSSYNEQFF,TGCGCCAGCAGCCAAGGGGCGCTAGCGGGTAGCTCCTACAATGAGCAGTTCTTC
TRBV4-1,TRBJ2-5,TRBD1,few,CASSQDGTVLQETQYF,TGCGCCAGCAGCCAAGACGGGACAGTCCTCCAAGAGACCCAGTACTTC
TRBV11-2,TRBJ1-4,.,few,CASSRDRTNEKLFF,TGTGCCAGCAGCCGAGACAGGACGAATGAAAAACTGTTTTTT
TRBV20-1,TRBJ2-3,.,.,CSARELNTQYF,TGCAGTGCTAGAGAATTAAATACGCAGTATTTT
TRBV10-3,TRBJ1-5,.,few,CAISPAGQNQPQHF,TGTGCCATCTCCCCGGCAGGACAAAATCAGCCCCAGCATTTT
TRBV4-3,TRBJ2-1,.,.,CASSQVSGYNEQFF,TGCGCCAGCAGCCAAGTGTCGGGCTACAATGAGCAGTTCTTC
TRBV21-1,TRBJ2-2,.,many,CASSKVGLALNTGELFF,TGTGCCAGCAGCAAAGTGGGACTAGCCCTTAACACCGGGGAGCTGTTTTTT
TRBV7-2,TRBJ2-4,TRBD2,.,CASSPPRVAGVKNIQYF,TGTGCCAGCAGCCCACCACGAGTAGCGGGAGTCAAAAACATTCAGTACTTC
TRBV6-2/TRBV6-3,TRBJ1-5,TRBD1,few,CASRSATGAGQPQHF,TGTGCCAGCAGAAGCGCCACAGGGGCGGGGCAGCCCCAGCATTTT
TRBV20-1,TRBJ1-5,TRBD1,.,CSASRTGPNQPQHF,TGCAGTGCTAGCCGGACAGGCCCCAATCAGCCCCAGCATTTT
TRBV21-1,TRBJ2-7,.,.,CASSAEGLASRRPSYEQYF,TGTGCCAGCAGCGCAGAAGGACTAGCGAGCAGAAGGCCCTCCTACGAGCAGTACTTC
TRBV5-1,TRBJ1-1,TRBD1,few,CASSSRTGITEAFF,TGCGCCAGCAGCTCCAGGACAGGGATCACTGAAGCTTTCTTT
TRBV20-1,TRBJ2-1,TRBD2,.,CSAQRPSGGSVF,TGCAGTGCTCAAAGGCCTAGCGGGGGTTCGGTCTTC
TRBV10-3,TRBJ2-4,.,few,CAISELSDPDSPKNIQYF,TGTGCCATCAGTGAGCTTTCTGATCCGGACAGTCCCAAAAACATTCAGTACTTC
TRBV10-3,TRBJ1-2,.,few,CAISTGDGYTF,TGTGCCATCAGTACGGGAGATGGCTACACCTTC
TRBV18,TRBJ2-1,TRBD2,few,CASSRRTSGRIGEQFF,TGTGCCAGCTCACGACGGACTAGCGGGAGGATCGGAGAGCAGTTCTTC
TRBV7-3,TRBJ1-1,.,.,CASSSNAGTHTEAFF,TGTGCCAGCAGCTCCAATGCCGGCACCCACACTGAAGCTTTCTTT
TRBV4-2,TRBJ1-1,TRBD1,many,CASSRQGQGMNTEAFF,TGTGCCAGCAGCCGACAGGGACAGGGAATGAACACTGAAGCTTTCTTT
TRBV2,TRBJ2-1,TRBD1,few,CASTPGQGNEQFF,TGTGCCAGTACCCCGGGACAGGGGAATGAGCAGTTCTTC
TRBV7-2,TRBJ2-1,TRBD2,.,CASSPRRGGQFF,TGTGCCAGCAGCCCCCGGCGGGGGGGCCAGTTCTTC
TRBV30,TRBJ2-1,.,.,CAWRTWISSYNEQFF,TGTGCCTGGAGGACGTGGATAAGCTCCTACAATGAGCAGTTCTTC